The rows below give T cell receptor beta chains drawn from one sample of a study of CD8 T cells in Susac syndrome. TCRdb recomputed calls from the immunoSEQ multiplex PCR reads with MiXCR, one row per CDR3 protein. The table shows some 150,000 distinct CDR3 sequences, with almost 96% occurring only once. Sequences were obtained from CD4+ T cells from PBMCs. These TCRs come from a human donor with Susac syndrome. Each CDR3 is given with its conserved first and last residue. Fields, in order: clone size, D gene, J gene, V gene, CDR3 DNA, CDR3 protein. The D gene is left open where the match is weak. Rows may omit the clone size; those that give it use once, few, many or a size class.

- | - | TRBJ2-4 | TRBV4-1 | TGCGCCAGCAGCCAACCTGGGCAGTGGGCCAAAAACATTCAGTACTTC | CASSQPGQWAKNIQYF
- | - | TRBJ2-3 | TRBV2 | TGTGCCAGCATGAGGGCAGATACGCAGTATTTT | CASMRADTQYF
- | - | TRBJ2-3 | TRBV29-1 | TGCAGCGTCGCCCGACAACCAGATACGCAGTATTTT | CSVARQPDTQYF
- | TRBD1 | TRBJ2-5 | TRBV7-2 | TGTGCCAGCAGCCCCGGACAGGGTCAGACCCAGTACTTC | CASSPGQGQTQYF
- | - | TRBJ1-1 | TRBV14 | TGTGCCAGCAGCCAAGCGTTGGGAGGTGAAGCTTTCTTT | CASSQALGGEAFF
- | - | TRBJ1-1 | TRBV4-2 | TGTGCCAGCAGCCAAGACTGGGGGGCGGTTACTGAAGCTTTCTTT | CASSQDWGAVTEAFF
- | - | TRBJ2-1 | TRBV7-2 | TGTGCCAGCAGCCCATGGGCTGAATCCTACAATGAGCAGTTCTTC | CASSPWAESYNEQFF
once | TRBD1 | TRBJ2-7 | TRBV6-6 | TGTGCCAGCAAGTGGGACAGGGCCTACGAGCAGTACTTC | CASKWDRAYEQYF
- | - | TRBJ2-1 | TRBV11-2 | TGTGCCAGCAGCTTAGGGATCGCCCCGACCGGTGAGCAGTTCTTC | CASSLGIAPTGEQFF
- | TRBD2 | TRBJ2-1 | TRBV25-1 | TGTGCCAGCGAGACAAAAGGGCTAGCGGGGAGCGAGCAGTTCTTC | CASETKGLAGSEQFF
- | - | TRBJ2-1 | TRBV18 | TGTGCCAGCTCATCCGGGACGGGCTCCTACAATGAGCAGTTCTTC | CASSSGTGSYNEQFF
- | TRBD2 | TRBJ2-1 | TRBV3-1 | TGTGCCAGCAGCCAAGCCCGAGTAGCGGGAGTCCAGCATGAGCAGTTCTTC | CASSQARVAGVQHEQFF
once | - | TRBJ2-2 | TRBV7-3 | TGTGCCAGCAGCCAGGACGGCCTGGCGAACACCGGGGAGCTGTTTTTT | CASSQDGLANTGELFF
- | TRBD2 | TRBJ2-5 | TRBV3-1 | TGTGCCAGCAGCGGGGGGGGTAGCGAGGAGAGGGAGACCCAGTACTTC | CASSGGGSEERETQYF
- | TRBD2 | TRBJ2-3 | TRBV5-4 | TGTGCCAGCAGCGAACGGACTAGCGGGGCGGGCACAGATACGCAGTATTTT | CASSERTSGAGTDTQYF
- | - | TRBJ2-1 | TRBV20-1 | TGCAGTGCCGGGGGTAGCTCCTACAATGAGCAGTTCTTC | CSAGGSSYNEQFF
- | - | TRBJ1-2 | TRBV4-2 | TGTGCCAGCAGCCAAGATTATGCCAGGCAATCGGCTAACACCTTC | CASSQDYARQSANTF
- | TRBD2 | TRBJ2-3 | TRBV4-1 | TGCGCCAGCAGCCAAGCTGGACTAGTAACCACAGATACGCAGTATTTT | CASSQAGLVTTDTQYF
few | - | TRBJ2-1 | TRBV7-2 | TGTGCCAGCAGCTTAGTGACTAACAATGAGCAGTTCTTC | CASSLVTNNEQFF
- | TRBD2 | TRBJ2-2 | TRBV7-3 | TGTGCCAGCAGCTCCGGGACTAGCACCGGGGAGCTGTTTTTT | CASSSGTSTGELFF
- | - | TRBJ2-7 | TRBV4-2 | TGTGCCAGCAGCCAAGAGGGTAGTGGTTCCTACGAGCAGTACTTC | CASSQEGSGSYEQYF
- | TRBD2 | TRBJ2-2 | TRBV2 | TGTGCCAGCAGTGCGGCTAGCGGGAGTACCGGGGAGCTGTTTTTT | CASSAASGSTGELFF
- | TRBD1 | TRBJ1-6 | TRBV12-3/TRBV12-4 | TGTGCCAGCGCGACAGGGGGCCGCTCTTCCCTCCACTTT | CASATGGRSSLHF
- | TRBD2 | TRBJ2-3 | TRBV29-1 | TGCAGCGTTGGTCTCGGGAGGGCCGATACGCAGTATTTT | CSVGLGRADTQYF
- | TRBD1 | TRBJ2-7 | TRBV5-1 | TGCGCCAGCAGACCGGGACAGGGGCAGTTCTACGAGCAGTACTTC | CASRPGQGQFYEQYF
- | - | TRBJ2-2 | TRBV9 | TGTGCCAGCAGCCCGGGGAGCAGCGCGAACACCGGGGAGCTGTTTTTT | CASSPGSSANTGELFF
- | - | TRBJ1-1 | TRBV4-1 | TGCGCCAGCAGCCACCGGGACACAAAAGTCGGGGCTTTCTTT | CASSHRDTKVGAFF
- | - | TRBJ1-2 | TRBV20-1 | TGCAGTGCTAGAGATTGGACAGATCTACAATATGGCTACACCTTC | CSARDWTDLQYGYTF
- | TRBD1 | TRBJ2-5 | TRBV29-1 | TGCAGCTATGGGACAGGGGGCGGTGAGACCCAGTACTTC | CSYGTGGGETQYF
- | - | TRBJ2-5 | TRBV25-1 | TGTGCCAGCAGTGTCTCCGACTGGTACCAAGAGACCCAGTACTTC | CASSVSDWYQETQYF
- | - | TRBJ1-6 | TRBV3-1 | TGTGCCAGCAGCCAAAAAGGGGGGGGGCAATCACCCCTCCACTTT | CASSQKGGGQSPLHF
- | TRBD1 | TRBJ2-7 | TRBV20-1 | TGCAGTGCTAGTAGGGACAGGGGGCTTTACGAGCAGTACTTC | CSASRDRGLYEQYF
- | - | TRBJ2-3 | TRBV7-3 | TGTGCCAGCAGCTTAGGTCCCTCTAGCACAGATACGCAGTATTTT | CASSLGPSSTDTQYF
- | - | TRBJ1-1 | TRBV25-1 | TGTGCCAGCAGTGAATATATTCCGGGGGCGAACACTGAAGCTTTCTTT | CASSEYIPGANTEAFF
- | - | TRBJ1-1 | TRBV18 | TGTGCCAGCTCACCTACCGGGACTCACAGGAACACTGAAGCTTTCTTT | CASSPTGTHRNTEAFF
- | - | TRBJ1-2 | TRBV6-5 | TGTGCCAGCAGTTACAAGGGGGGACGGAGTGGCTACACCTTC | CASSYKGGRSGYTF
- | - | TRBJ2-7 | TRBV24-1 | TGTGCCACCGGGGGCGTCGAGCAGTACTTC | CATGGVEQYF
- | - | TRBJ2-5 | TRBV6-1 | TGTGCCAGCACCCTCCGGGGGCAGGGGGAGACCCAGTACTTC | CASTLRGQGETQYF
- | - | TRBJ2-3 | TRBV12-3/TRBV12-4 | TGTGCCAGCAGGGAGGGGAGGGGGAAAAGCACAGATACGCAGTATTTT | CASREGRGKSTDTQYF
once | TRBD1 | TRBJ1-1 | TRBV4-1 | TGCGCCAGCAGCGCGGGACAGGGGAACACTGAAGCTTTCTTT | CASSAGQGNTEAFF
- | - | TRBJ1-1 | TRBV7-3 | TGTGCCAGCAGTTCTCAGCAGAACACTGAAGCTTTCTTT | CASSSQQNTEAFF
once | - | TRBJ2-3 | TRBV4-1 | TGCGCCAGCAGCCAAGGCCCGTACACAGATACGCAGTATTTT | CASSQGPYTDTQYF
- | - | TRBJ2-7 | TRBV6-5 | TGTGCCAGCAGTTACCGTAGGGGAAGGTACGAGCAGTACTTC | CASSYRRGRYEQYF
- | - | TRBJ1-5 | TRBV6-2/TRBV6-3 | TGTGCCAGCAGCCCCGGGTTCCCCAATCAGCCCCAGCATTTT | CASSPGFPNQPQHF
- | - | TRBJ1-5 | TRBV18 | TGTGCCAGCTCACCTTCTTTGACCCAGCCCCAGCATTTT | CASSPSLTQPQHF
- | - | TRBJ1-1 | TRBV12-3/TRBV12-4 | TGTGCCAGCACCCCCCAGGGGAACACTGAAGCTTTCTTT | CASTPQGNTEAFF
once | - | TRBJ1-1 | TRBV15 | TGTGCCACCAGCAGAGAAGTCGGGGCTGAAGCTTTCTTT | CATSREVGAEAFF
- | TRBD2 | TRBJ2-3 | TRBV18 | TGTGCCAGCTCACATAATGGCGGGAGGGCCACAGATACGCAGTATTTT | CASSHNGGRATDTQYF
- | - | TRBJ1-6 | TRBV7-2 | TGTGCCAGCAGCTTATGGAGCTCCTATAATTCACCCCTCCACTTT | CASSLWSSYNSPLHF
- | TRBD1 | TRBJ1-4 | TRBV28 | TGTGCCAGCAGTATGGGCGGGGCAGGGGGGAAGGAAAAACTGTTTTTT | CASSMGGAGGKEKLFF
- | - | TRBJ2-3 | TRBV4-2 | TGTGCCAGCAGCCAAGATTTGCGGGTAAACACAGATACGCAGTATTTT | CASSQDLRVNTDTQYF
- | TRBD1 | TRBJ2-2 | TRBV28 | TGTGCCAGCAGTATTCCGGGACAGTTGAACACCGGGGAGCTGTTTTTT | CASSIPGQLNTGELFF
- | TRBD1 | TRBJ1-5 | TRBV2 | TGTGCCAGCAGCAGACAGGGGGCTGGGCAGCCCCAGCATTTT | CASSRQGAGQPQHF
- | - | TRBJ2-3 | TRBV5-1 | TGCGCCAGCAGCCATCGAGGAGCAGATACGCAGTATTTT | CASSHRGADTQYF
- | TRBD1 | TRBJ1-5 | TRBV23-1 | TGCGCCAGCAGGCTAACACAGGGGAGCAATCAGCCCCAGCATTTT | CASRLTQGSNQPQHF